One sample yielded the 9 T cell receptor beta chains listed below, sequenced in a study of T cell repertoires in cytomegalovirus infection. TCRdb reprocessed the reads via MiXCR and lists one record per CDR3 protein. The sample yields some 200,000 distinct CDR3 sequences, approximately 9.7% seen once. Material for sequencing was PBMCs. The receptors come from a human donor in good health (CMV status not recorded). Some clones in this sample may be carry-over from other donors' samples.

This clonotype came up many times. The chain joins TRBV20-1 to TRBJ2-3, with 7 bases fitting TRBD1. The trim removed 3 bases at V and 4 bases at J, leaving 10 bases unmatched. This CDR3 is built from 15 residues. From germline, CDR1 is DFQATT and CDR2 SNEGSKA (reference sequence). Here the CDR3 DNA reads TGCAGTGCTAGCGAAACTGACAGGGTCGCAGATACGCAGTATTTT. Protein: CSASETDRVADTQYF.

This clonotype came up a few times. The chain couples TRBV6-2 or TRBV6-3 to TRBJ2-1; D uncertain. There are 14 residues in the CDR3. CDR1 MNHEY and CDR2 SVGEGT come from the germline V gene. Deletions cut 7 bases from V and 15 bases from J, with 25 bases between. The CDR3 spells CASTPLTQIRELFF. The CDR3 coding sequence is TGTGCCAGCACCCCACTCACTCAGATTCGCGAGTTGTTCTTC.

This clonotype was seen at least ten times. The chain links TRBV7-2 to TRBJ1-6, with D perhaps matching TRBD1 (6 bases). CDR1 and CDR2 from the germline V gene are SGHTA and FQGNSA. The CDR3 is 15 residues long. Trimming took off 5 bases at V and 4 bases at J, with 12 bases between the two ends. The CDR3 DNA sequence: TGTGCCAGCAGCCCCCCCGGACAGTATAATTCACCCCTCCACTTT. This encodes CASSPPGQYNSPLHF.

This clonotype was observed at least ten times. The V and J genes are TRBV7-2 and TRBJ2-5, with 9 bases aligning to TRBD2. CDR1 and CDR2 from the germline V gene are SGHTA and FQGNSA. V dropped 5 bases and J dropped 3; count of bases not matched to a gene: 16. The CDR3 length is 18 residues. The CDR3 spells CASSRIGSGGPREETQYF. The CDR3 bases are TGTGCCAGCAGCCGCATCGGCAGCGGGGGGCCTAGAGAAGAGACCCAGTACTTC. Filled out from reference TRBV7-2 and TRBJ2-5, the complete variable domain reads GAGVSQSPSNKVTEKGKDVELRCDPISGHTALYWYRQSLGQGLEFLIYFQGNSAPDKSGLPSDRFSAERTGGSVSTLTIQRTQQEDSAVYLCASSRIGSGGPREETQYFGPGTRLLVL.

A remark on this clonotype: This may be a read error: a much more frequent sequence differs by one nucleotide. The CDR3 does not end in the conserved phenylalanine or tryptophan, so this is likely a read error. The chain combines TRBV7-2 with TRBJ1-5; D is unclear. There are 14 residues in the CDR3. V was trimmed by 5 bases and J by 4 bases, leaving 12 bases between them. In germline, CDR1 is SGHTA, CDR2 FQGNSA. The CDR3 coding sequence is TGTGCCAGCAGCCTAGGACGGACTAATCAGCCCCAGCATTTG. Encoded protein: CASSLGRTNQPQHL.

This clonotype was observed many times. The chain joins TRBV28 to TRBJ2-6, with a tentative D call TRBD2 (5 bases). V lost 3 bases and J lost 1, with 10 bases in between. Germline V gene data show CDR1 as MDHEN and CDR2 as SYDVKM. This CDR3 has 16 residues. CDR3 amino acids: CASSFQRTSGANVLTF. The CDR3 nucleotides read TGTGCCAGCAGTTTCCAGAGGACTTCTGGGGCCAACGTCCTGACTTTC.

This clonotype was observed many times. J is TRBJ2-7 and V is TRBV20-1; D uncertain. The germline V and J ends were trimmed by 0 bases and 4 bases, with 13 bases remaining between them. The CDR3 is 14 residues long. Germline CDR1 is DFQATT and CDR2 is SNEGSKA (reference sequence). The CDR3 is CSAREVTLGYEQYF. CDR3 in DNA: TGCAGTGCTAGAGAGGTGACTCTGGGGTACGAGCAGTACTTC.

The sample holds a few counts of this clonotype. The chain's CDR3 is CASSIWREGLYEQYF. CDR3 nucleotides: TGTGCCAGCAGCATTTGGCGGGAGGGCCTCTACGAGCAGTACTTC. This chain joins TRBV12-3 or TRBV12-4 and TRBJ2-7; 9 positions agree with TRBD2. This CDR3 has 15 residues. V was clipped by 6 bases and J by 3 bases; unmatched bases: 9.

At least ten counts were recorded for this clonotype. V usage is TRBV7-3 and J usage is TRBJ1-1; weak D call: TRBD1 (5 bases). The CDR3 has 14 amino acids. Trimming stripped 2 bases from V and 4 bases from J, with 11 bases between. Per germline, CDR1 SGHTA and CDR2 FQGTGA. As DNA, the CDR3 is TGTGCCAGCAGCTTAGCAGGGAAGGGCACTGAAGCTTTCTTT. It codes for CASSLAGKGTEAFF.